This T cell receptor beta chain was identified during a study of blood T cell repertoires in COVID-19. Study information: Samples representing acute and convalescent COVID-19 were sourced from the United States, Italy and Spain. Sample material is recorded as cDNA or gDNA derived from T cells, B-cell-depleted T cells, or PBMCs.

Germline V gene data show CDR1 as MNHEY and CDR2 as SMNVEV (reference sequence). The CDR3 runs 15 residues. Trimming shortened V by 2 bases and J by 0 bases, and 11 bases separated the two germline ends. The authors' processing: The assay estimated nucleated cells by amplifying reference gene primers. Here immunoSEQ multiplex PCR was the method, and the copy in TCRdb shows in-frame clones only, minus some. V and J calls and clone size come straight from that table; D and trimming were deduced from the DNA. The table includes 95,000 to 150,000 clones, about 86% detected once. The sequence was obtained from a woman in her forties or fifties with acute or convalescent COVID-19. The sample consisted of peripheral blood. The rearrangement uses TRBV27 and TRBJ2-7; tentatively, D is TRBD2 (5 bases). The CDR3 sequence: CASSLKWRSSYEQYF. The CDR3 DNA is TGTGCCAGCAGTTTAAAGTGGAGGAGCTCCTACGAGCAGTACTTC.